A single sample gave rise to the 28 T cell receptor beta chains below, sequenced in a study of blood T cell repertoires in COVID-19. Sequenced by immunoSEQ multiplex PCR; TCRdb stores in-frame clones only, minus some. The table shows hundreds of thousands of clones, with 70% to 90% occurring only once. Source material: peripheral blood. These receptors came from a man aged 18-30 years with COVID-19, enrolled during active disease.

In its sample, this clone was seen a few times. The chain joins TRBV12-5 to TRBJ2-7, with D possibly TRBD2 on 5 matching bases. The CDR3 extends over 15 amino acids. From germline, CDR1 is LGHNT and CDR2 FRNRAP. Trimming took off 7 bases at V and 0 bases at J, with 16 bases between the two ends. The CDR3 DNA is TGTGCTAGTGCTCTTCACTCGGCGGGCTCCTACGAGCAGTACTTC. Its translation: CASALHSAGSYEQYF.

This clone was counted ten times or more. Other DNA sequences in the same sample also yield this CDR3. The chain combines TRBV3-1 (or the pseudogene TRBV3-2) with TRBJ2-5; TRBD1 matches at 7 bases. This CDR3 comprises 14 residues. Germline V lookup: CDR1 LGHDT, CDR2 YNNKEL (reference sequence). V lost 0 bases, J lost 3 bases, and 1 base stayed unmatched. The CDR3 region is CASSQETGEETQYF. CDR3 coding DNA: TGTGCCAGCAGCCAAGAAACAGGGGAAGAGACCCAGTACTTC.

The rearrangement joins TRBV2 to TRBJ2-5; 8 nucleotides align to TRBD2. Unmatched junction bases numbered 2, after V lost 4 bases and J lost 1 base. The CDR3 loop spans 14 amino acids. Germline CDR1 and CDR2: SNHLY and FYNNEI. The DNA of the CDR3 is TGTGCCAGCAGTGGTCGGGAGGGCCAAGAGACCCAGTACTTC. It specifies CASSGREGQETQYF. Combining the CDR3 with reference TRBV2 and TRBJ2-5 gives the whole variable domain EPEVTQTPSHQVTQMGQEVILRCVPISNHLYFYWYRQILGQKVEFLVSFYNNEISEKSEIFDDQFSVERPDGSNFTLKIRSTKLEDSAMYFCASSGREGQETQYFGPGTRLLVL.

The chain is built from TRBV11-2 and TRBJ1-2; D remains unclear. The V gene's germline CDR1 is SGHAT and CDR2 FQNNGV. The CDR3 extends over 14 amino acids. The V gene lost 4 bases and the J gene lost 3 bases, with 12 bases spanning the gap. In nucleotides, the CDR3 is TGTGCCAGCAGCTCGGCCGGGGTTTACTATGGCTACACCTTC. Its translation is CASSSAGVYYGYTF.

J is TRBJ2-7 and V is TRBV5-5; tentative D call: TRBD1 (5 bases). Germline CDR1 is SGHKS and CDR2 is YYEKEE (reference sequence). The CDR3 length is 12 residues. V dropped 2 bases and J dropped 5 bases, with 8 bases sitting between them. In DNA, the CDR3 is TGTGCCAGCAGCTTACCAGGGAACGAGCAGTACTTC. Its protein product is CASSLPGNEQYF.

This clone was recorded once. V usage is TRBV2 and J usage is TRBJ1-1, with D maybe TRBD1 (5 bases). The CDR3 extends over 15 amino acids. V was cut by 2 bases and J by 5 bases, with 15 bases left in between. The germline V gene encodes CDR1 SNHLY and CDR2 FYNNEI. As DNA, the CDR3 is TGTGCCAGCAGTGAATCGGTCGGCAGGGTAACTGAAGCTTTCTTT. It translates to CASSESVGRVTEAFF.

The V and J genes are TRBV24-1 and TRBJ2-3; 8 bases agree with TRBD2. CDR3 size: 13 residues. After removal of 8 bases from V and 1 base from J, the junction contained 1 base not matched to a gene. Germline V CDR1 and CDR2: KGHDR, SFDVKD. CDR3 DNA: TGTGCCACCACCGGGAGGGGCACAGATACGCAGTATTTT. It yields the protein CATTGRGTDTQYF.

The V call is TRBV7-8, the J call TRBJ1-1; 7 bases are shared with TRBD1. Per the germline V gene, CDR1 is SGHVS and CDR2 is FQNEAQ. V shed 5 bases and J 5 bases; nucleotides not matched to a gene: 11. There are 15 residues in the CDR3. In nucleotides, the CDR3 is TGTGCCAGCAGCGAACACAGGGGCCGGGGAACTGAAGCTTTCTTT. Amino acid sequence: CASSEHRGRGTEAFF. Complete variable domain (other parts from reference TRBV7-8 and TRBJ1-1): GAGVSQSPRYKVAKRGQDVALRCDPISGHVSLFWYQQALGQGPEFLTYFQNEAQLDKSGLPSDRFFAERPEGSVSTLKIQRTQQEDSAVYLCASSEHRGRGTEAFFGQGTRLTVV.

The V and J genes are TRBV3-1 (or the pseudogene TRBV3-2) and TRBJ2-5; D uncertain. Trimming stripped 0 bases from V and 2 bases from J, with 13 bases between. CDR3 length equals 16 residues. CDR1 is LGHDT, CDR2 YNNKEL, per germline (reference sequence). The DNA for the CDR3 is TGTGCCAGCAGCCAAGATCCCGGTAGGAGTCAAGAGACCCAGTACTTC. Protein sequence: CASSQDPGRSQETQYF.

This chain uses TRBV15 with TRBJ2-7, with 7 bases fitting TRBD1. V gave up 2 bases and J gave up 4 bases; unmatched junction bases: 11. Germline-derived CDR1 and CDR2 are LNHNV and YYDKDF (reference sequence). The CDR3 length is 16 residues. CDR3 residues: CATSRSTGTDLYEQYF. DNA for the CDR3: TGTGCCACCAGCAGATCTACCGGGACAGACCTATACGAGCAGTACTTC.

The chain carries TRBV18 and TRBJ1-4; 8 bases align to TRBD1. Germline V lookup: CDR1 KGHSH, CDR2 LQKENI. With V trimmed by 8 bases and J by 6 bases, 5 bases remained unmatched. This CDR3 has 13 amino acids. The CDR3 here is CASQDRGDEKLFF. CDR3 coding DNA: TGTGCCAGCCAAGACAGGGGTGATGAAAAACTGTTTTTT.

This chain joins TRBV5-1 and TRBJ2-7, with D possibly TRBD2 on 5 matching bases. The CDR3 runs 12 residues. Trimming removed 0 bases from V and 7 bases from J, with 8 bases in between. Germline V gives CDR1 SGHRS, CDR2 YFSETQ. The CDR3 here is CASSLDGGEQYF. CDR3 bases: TGCGCCAGCAGCTTGGACGGCGGGGAGCAGTACTTC.

This sequence joins TRBV12-3 or TRBV12-4 and TRBJ2-7; weak D call: TRBD1 (6 bases). The CDR3 consists of 12 residues. Trimming cost V 6 bases and J 5 bases, with 11 bases left between them. CDR3 amino acids: CASSYGQNEQYF. The CDR3 DNA is TGTGCCAGCAGCTATGGACAGAACGAGCAGTACTTC.

The V and J genes are TRBV11-2 and TRBJ2-1; 10 positions agree with TRBD2. Germline V CDR1 and CDR2: SGHAT, FQNNGV. Unmatched junction bases numbered 10, after V lost 0 bases and J lost 8 bases. This CDR3 is 17 amino acids long. The CDR3 is CASSLDRGAGGGHEQFF. Written as DNA, the CDR3 is TGTGCCAGCAGCTTAGATAGGGGAGCGGGAGGGGGCCATGAGCAGTTCTTC.

This chain links TRBV4-1 with TRBJ2-7, with a weak D call TRBD1 (6 bases). V shed 5 bases and J shed 0 bases, with 11 bases lying between them. Germline CDR1 MGHRA, CDR2 YSYEKL. This CDR3 contains 14 residues. The CDR3 region has the DNA TGCGCCAGCAGCTCCGGGACAACCTCCTACGAGCAGTACTTC. As protein: CASSSGTTSYEQYF.

The chain carries TRBV5-1 and TRBJ2-7, with 7 bases that match TRBD1. This CDR3 comprises 15 residues. Trimming at V came to 0 bases and at J to 3 bases, leaving 6 bases not matched to a gene. Per germline, CDR1 SGHRS and CDR2 YFSETQ. The CDR3 DNA sequence: TGCGCCAGCAGCTTGGACGTGACAGGGCTCTACGAGCAGTACTTC. Its translation is CASSLDVTGLYEQYF.

This clone was seen once. The chain is built from TRBV7-2 and TRBJ2-1, with 8 bases matching TRBD2. From germline, CDR1 is SGHTA and CDR2 FQGNSA. With V trimmed by 5 bases and J by 2 bases, 8 bases remained unmatched. The CDR3 runs 16 residues. The CDR3 sequence: CASSPPAGVTYNEQFF. DNA for the CDR3: TGTGCCAGCAGCCCCCCAGCGGGAGTTACCTACAATGAGCAGTTCTTC. The full variable domain, rest sourced from reference TRBV7-2 and TRBJ2-1, is GAGVSQSPSNKVTEKGKDVELRCDPISGHTALYWYRQSLGQGLEFLIYFQGNSAPDKSGLPSDRFSAERTGGSVSTLTIQRTQQEDSAVYLCASSPPAGVTYNEQFFGPGTRLTVL.

This chain links TRBV6-1 with TRBJ2-1; perhaps TRBD2 as D (5 bases). The CDR3 is 15 residues long. In germline, CDR1 is MNHNS, CDR2 SASEGT. V was clipped by 2 bases and J by 4 bases, with 12 bases between them. The CDR3 DNA sequence: TGTGCCAGCAGTGAATCGATAGGACTGTACAATGAGCAGTTCTTC. Translation gives CASSESIGLYNEQFF.

The chain couples TRBV24-1 to TRBJ2-3; tentative D call: TRBD2 (6 bases). The CDR3 covers 15 residues. The germline CDR1 and CDR2 sequences are KGHDR and SFDVKD. Trimming removed 5 bases from V and 6 bases from J, with 17 bases in between. Written as DNA, the CDR3 is TGTGCCACCAGTGCTGGCGGGATGCGCTTGGATACGCAGTATTTT. It is translated as CATSAGGMRLDTQYF.

The gene calls are TRBV2 and TRBJ2-1, with D perhaps TRBD2 (6 bases). The germline CDR1 and CDR2 sequences are SNHLY and FYNNEI. The CDR3 spans 13 residues. V was clipped by 7 bases and J by 9 bases, with 16 bases between them. The CDR3 loop is CASNGLIHSEQFF. DNA of the CDR3: TGTGCCAGCAATGGACTAATCCACAGTGAGCAGTTCTTC.

This clone appeared a single time. V gene TRBV6-4 combines with J gene TRBJ2-7; unclear D gene. CDR1 and CDR2 (germline): MRHNA, SNTAGT. With 0 bases removed from V and 0 bases from J, the gap between germline ends came to 6 bases. This CDR3 is built from 14 residues. The CDR3 bases are TGTGCCAGCAGTGACTCTGAGATCTCCTACGAGCAGTACTTC. It encodes CASSDSEISYEQYF.

The V and J genes are TRBV19 and TRBJ1-1; 8 bases agree with TRBD1. Per germline, CDR1 LNHDA and CDR2 SQIVND (reference sequence). The V segment lost 2 bases and the J segment 3 bases; nucleotides outside the gene matches: 11. The CDR3 runs to 17 residues. The CDR3 spells CASSIYSGTGADTEAFF. CDR3 DNA sequence: TGTGCCAGTAGTATATATTCCGGGACAGGAGCCGACACTGAAGCTTTCTTT.

The chain couples TRBV11-2 to TRBJ2-3, with 8 bases lining up with TRBD2. V lost 6 bases to trimming and J lost 5 bases; unmatched junction nucleotides: 4. This CDR3 region has 13 residues. CDR1 is SGHAT, CDR2 FQNNGV, per germline. CDR3 in DNA: TGTGCCAGCAGGGTAAGCGGGAGAGATACGCAGTATTTT. Protein: CASRVSGRDTQYF.

The CDR3 nucleotides are TGTGCCAGCAGTCGGGGACAGGGCTCGACCTCCTACGAGCAGTACTTC. Its protein product is CASSRGQGSTSYEQYF. The J gene is TRBJ2-7, the V gene TRBV2; 9 bases are a match to TRBD1. The germline CDR1 and CDR2 sequences are SNHLY and FYNNEI. The CDR3 length is 16 residues. With 5 bases clipped from V and 0 bases from J, the junction kept 8 bases outside the gene matches. Combining the CDR3 with reference TRBV2 and TRBJ2-7 gives the whole variable domain EPEVTQTPSHQVTQMGQEVILRCVPISNHLYFYWYRQILGQKVEFLVSFYNNEISEKSEIFDDQFSVERPDGSNFTLKIRSTKLEDSAMYFCASSRGQGSTSYEQYFGPGTRLTVT.

The chain is built from TRBV12-3 or TRBV12-4 and TRBJ1-6; no definite D call. Trimming stripped 3 bases from V and 10 bases from J, with 10 bases between. The CDR3 totals 13 residues. The CDR3 protein is CASSLASGSPLHF. The CDR3 region has the DNA TGTGCCAGCAGTTTGGCCTCTGGCTCACCCCTCCACTTT.

V gene TRBV11-2 combines with J gene TRBJ2-1, with D perhaps matching TRBD2 (6 bases). Deletions cut 1 base from V and 13 bases from J, with 11 bases between. This CDR3 is 12 amino acids long. CDR1 is SGHAT and CDR2 is FQNNGV in the germline V gene. CDR3 residues: CASSLVLGTQFF. As DNA, the CDR3 is TGTGCCAGCAGCTTAGTCTTGGGGACTCAGTTCTTC.

J is TRBJ2-7 and V is TRBV15; TRBD2 matches 8 bases. Germline V gene lookup returns CDR1 LNHNV and CDR2 YYDKDF (reference sequence). With 6 bases clipped from V and 0 bases from J, the junction kept 4 bases outside the gene matches. This CDR3 has 14 amino acids. The CDR3 protein is CATRERGSSYEQYF. In DNA, the CDR3 is TGTGCCACCAGGGAGCGGGGGAGCTCCTACGAGCAGTACTTC. Based on the CDR3 plus reference TRBV15 and TRBJ2-7, the full variable domain is DAMVIQNPRYQVTQFGKPVTLSCSQTLNHNVMYWYQQKSSQAPKLLFHYYDKDFNNEADTPDNFQSRRPNTSFCFLDIRSPGLGDTAMYLCATRERGSSYEQYFGPGTRLTVT.

This clone has only one observation. The chain employs TRBV6-5 and TRBJ1-5, with D possibly TRBD1 on 5 matching bases. V lost 6 bases and J lost 7, with 13 bases in between. The CDR3 covers 13 residues. The V gene's germline CDR1 is MNHEY and CDR2 SVGAGI. Here the CDR3 DNA reads TGTGCCAGCAGCAGGGAGGCGGGACAGCCCCAGCATTTT. Protein: CASSREAGQPQHF.